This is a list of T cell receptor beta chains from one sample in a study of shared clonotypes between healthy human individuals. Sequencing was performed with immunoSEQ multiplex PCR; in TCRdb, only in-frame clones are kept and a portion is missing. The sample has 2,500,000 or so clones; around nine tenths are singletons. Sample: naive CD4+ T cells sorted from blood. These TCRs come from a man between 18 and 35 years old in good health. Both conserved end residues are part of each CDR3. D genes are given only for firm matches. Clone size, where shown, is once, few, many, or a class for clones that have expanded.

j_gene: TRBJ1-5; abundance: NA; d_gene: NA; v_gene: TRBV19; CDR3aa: CASSIPFDRPGSPGNQPQHF; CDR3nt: TGTGCCAGTAGTATCCCCTTCGACAGGCCCGGTTCCCCCGGGAATCAGCCCCAGCATTTT
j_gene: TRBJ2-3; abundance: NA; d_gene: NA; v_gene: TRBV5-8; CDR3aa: CASSLRVRANTQYF; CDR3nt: TGTGCCAGCAGCCTAAGGGTCAGGGCGAATACGCAGTATTTT
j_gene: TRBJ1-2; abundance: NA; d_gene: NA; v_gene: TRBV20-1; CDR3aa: CSASTNYGYTF; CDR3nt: TGCAGTGCTAGCACTAACTATGGCTACACCTTC
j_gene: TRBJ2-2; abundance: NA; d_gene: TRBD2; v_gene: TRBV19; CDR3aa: CASRTSGENTGELFF; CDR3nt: TGTGCCAGCAGGACTAGCGGGGAGAACACCGGGGAGCTGTTTTTT
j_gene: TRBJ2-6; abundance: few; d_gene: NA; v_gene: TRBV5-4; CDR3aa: CASSLAGANVLTF; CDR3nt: TGTGCCAGCAGCTTGGCTGGGGCCAACGTCCTGACTTTC
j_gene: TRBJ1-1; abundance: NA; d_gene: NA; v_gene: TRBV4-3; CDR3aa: CASSQDAGLAEAFF; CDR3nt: TGCGCCAGCAGCCAAGATGCGGGGTTGGCTGAAGCTTTCTTT
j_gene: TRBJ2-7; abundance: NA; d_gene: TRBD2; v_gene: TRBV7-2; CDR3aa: CASSLASGRSFGEQYF; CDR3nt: TGTGCCAGCAGCTTAGCTAGCGGGAGGTCGTTCGGGGAGCAGTACTTC
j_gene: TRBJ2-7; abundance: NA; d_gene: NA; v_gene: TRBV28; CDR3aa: CASSLRGTYEQYF; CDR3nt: TGTGCCAGCAGTTTACGGGGGACCTACGAGCAGTACTTC
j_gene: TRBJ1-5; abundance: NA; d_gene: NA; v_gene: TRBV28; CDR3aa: CASSRRELSNQPQHF; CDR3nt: TGTGCCAGCAGTCGGAGAGAGCTTAGCAATCAGCCCCAGCATTTT
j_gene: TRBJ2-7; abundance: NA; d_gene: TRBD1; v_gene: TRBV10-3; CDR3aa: CAISGPLIGTGGYEQYF; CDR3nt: TGTGCCATCAGTGGACCCTTGATAGGGACAGGGGGGTACGAGCAGTACTTC
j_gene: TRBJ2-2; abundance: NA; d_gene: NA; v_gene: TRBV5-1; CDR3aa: CASSPRGDTGELFF; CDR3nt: TGCGCCAGCTCACCTAGGGGGGACACCGGGGAGCTGTTTTTT
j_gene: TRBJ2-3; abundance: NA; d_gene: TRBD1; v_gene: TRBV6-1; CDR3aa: CASGDRGRVTDTQYF; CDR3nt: TGTGCCAGTGGGGACAGGGGGCGAGTCACAGATACGCAGTATTTT
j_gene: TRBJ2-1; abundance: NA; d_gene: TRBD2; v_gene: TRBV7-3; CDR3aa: CASSRTSATYNEQFF; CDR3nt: TGTGCCAGCAGCCGGACTAGCGCCACCTACAATGAGCAGTTCTTC
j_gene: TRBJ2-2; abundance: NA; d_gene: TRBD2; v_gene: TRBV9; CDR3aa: CASNRYSGSNTGELFF; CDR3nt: TGTGCCAGCAATCGGTATAGCGGGTCGAACACCGGGGAGCTGTTTTTT
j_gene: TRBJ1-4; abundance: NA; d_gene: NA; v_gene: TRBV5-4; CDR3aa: CASSRGPGRVDEKLFF; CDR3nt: TGTGCCAGCAGCCGAGGGCCAGGGCGGGTGGATGAAAAACTGTTTTTT
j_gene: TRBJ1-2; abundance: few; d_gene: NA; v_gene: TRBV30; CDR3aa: CAWSVSTQSHGYTF; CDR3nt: TGTGCCTGGAGTGTCTCTACACAGTCTCATGGCTACACCTTC
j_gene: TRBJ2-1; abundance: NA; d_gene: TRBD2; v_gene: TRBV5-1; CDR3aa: CASSEGLAGSYNEQFF; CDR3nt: TGCGCCAGCAGCGAGGGGCTAGCGGGGTCCTACAATGAGCAGTTCTTC
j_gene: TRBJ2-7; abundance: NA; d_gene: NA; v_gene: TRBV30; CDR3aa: CAWSVPGKSAYEQYF; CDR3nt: TGTGCCTGGAGTGTACCCGGAAAATCGGCCTACGAGCAGTACTTC
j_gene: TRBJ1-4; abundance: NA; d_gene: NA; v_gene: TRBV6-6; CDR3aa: CASSYGQGSNEKLFF; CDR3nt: TGTGCCAGCAGTTATGGTCAGGGCTCTAATGAAAAACTGTTTTTT
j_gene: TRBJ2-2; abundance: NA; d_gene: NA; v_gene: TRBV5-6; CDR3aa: CASRQTGFGAGELFF; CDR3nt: TGTGCCAGCAGGCAAACAGGATTTGGGGCCGGGGAGCTGTTTTTT
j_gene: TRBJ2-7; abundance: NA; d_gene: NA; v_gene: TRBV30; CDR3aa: CAWQGLYEQYF; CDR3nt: TGTGCCTGGCAGGGGCTCTACGAGCAGTACTTC